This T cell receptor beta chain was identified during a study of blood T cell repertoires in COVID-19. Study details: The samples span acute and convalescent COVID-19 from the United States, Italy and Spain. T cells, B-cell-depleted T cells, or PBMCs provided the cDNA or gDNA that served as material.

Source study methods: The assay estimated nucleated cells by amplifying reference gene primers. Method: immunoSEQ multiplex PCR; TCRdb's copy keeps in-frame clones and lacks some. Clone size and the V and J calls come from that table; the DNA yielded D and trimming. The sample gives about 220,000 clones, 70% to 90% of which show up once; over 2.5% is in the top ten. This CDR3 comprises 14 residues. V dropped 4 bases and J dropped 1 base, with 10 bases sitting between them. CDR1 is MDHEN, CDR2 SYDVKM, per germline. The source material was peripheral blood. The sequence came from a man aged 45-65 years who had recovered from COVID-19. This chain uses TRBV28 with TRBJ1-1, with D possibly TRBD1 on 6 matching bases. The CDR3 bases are TGTGCCAGCAGTTCGGGACATGCGAACACTGAAGCTTTCTTT. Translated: CASSSGHANTEAFF.